This T cell receptor (beta chain) was found in a study of beta chain features in type 1 diabetes. The overall study: Patient and healthy donor groups were alike in age, gender and cell yields. Study results and limitations: Researchers reported that naive, central memory and Treg TCRB repertoires appeared more similar in patients than in healthy donors. Moderately but significantly shorter TCRB CDR3s were found in Type 1 diabetes patients in all four CD4+ subsets.

This CDR3 contains 14 residues. The germline V and J ends were trimmed by 1 base and 3 bases, with 11 bases remaining between them. Germline assignment: CDR1 SGHRS and CDR2 YFSETQ. Expressed TCRB transcripts were sequenced because the entire RNA isolate underwent reverse transcription. Assay: immunoSEQ multiplex PCR; the TCRdb copy retains only in-frame clones and omits some. This sample has more than 250,000 clones; roughly a quarter occur once, and the top ten carry roughly 0.013%. Comments on this clone: What it recognizes is unknown.

The chain recombines TRBV5-1 with TRBJ2-7; the D gene is possibly TRBD2 (6 bases). Sequencing input: naive CD4+ T cells from blood. This sequence was found in a young woman with type 1 diabetes. CDR3 DNA: TGCGCCAGCAGCTTGCTTGGGACTGACTACGAGCAGTACTTC. Protein sequence: CASSLLGTDYEQYF.